This passage covers 2 T cell receptor beta chains from one sample sequenced in a study of radiation and T cells in renal cell carcinoma. Repertoires were generated with immunoSEQ multiplex PCR, while TCRdb's copy carries only in-frame clones and drops some. The sample lists around 13,000 clones, about 33% occurring once. Treatment reported: 15 Gy SBRT to primary tumor, nephrectomy 4 weeks later. The input for sequencing was tumor tissue, taken from a patient whose treatment included radiotherapy and nephrectomy. The receptor source for this set is a man between 60 and 70 years old with renal cell carcinoma.

The gene calls are TRBV6-6 and TRBJ1-5, with TRBD1 matching 10 bases. V lost 6 bases, J lost 6 bases, and 8 bases stayed unmatched. Germline CDR1 is MNHNY and CDR2 is SVGAGI (reference sequence). This CDR3 is 15 amino acids long. The CDR3 nucleotides are TGTGCCAGCAGCCAAGGACAGGGGGAGGGTCAGCCCCAGCATTTT. Amino acid sequence: CASSQGQGEGQPQHF.

This clone was detected only a few times. The V and J genes are TRBV6-5 and TRBJ1-2; no definite D call. V lost 0 bases to trimming and J lost 1 base, with 6 bases between them. CDR1 and CDR2 from the germline V gene are MNHEY and SVGAGI. The CDR3 consists of 14 residues. For the CDR3, the DNA is TGTGCCAGCAGTTACTCGTCCATTAACTATGGCTACACCTTC. It codes for CASSYSSINYGYTF.